This T cell receptor (beta chain) was profiled in a study of cytotoxic CD8 clonotypes in ibrutinib-treated CLL. The wider study: Investigators reported about 24 partial and 2 complete responses; after median around 68 months, 14 patients remained remitted and some 12 progressed. An average of roughly 250,000 productive templates and 80,000 to 100,000 productive rearrangements was obtained per sample. Findings of the study overall: A rise in clonality was seen at ibrutinib response, and a fall back toward baseline was seen at progression. Baseline values of clonality outstripped age-matched healthy donors and followed circulating CD8+ T-cell counts.

Measured with immunoSEQ multiplex PCR; TCRdb has only the in-frame clones, and not every one. The table lists 110,000 to 150,000 clones, 76% of them singletons, with around 5% in the top ten. Germline CDR1 reads MNHNS; CDR2 reads SASEGT. This CDR3 comprises 13 residues. V was shortened by 5 bases and J by 1 base, with 8 bases between the two germline ends. As regards this clone: Its specificity is not known.

The chain has TRBV6-1 and TRBJ1-1; D is unclear. Here the sequenced sample was PBMCs, taken after 24 months of ibrutinib treatment. This TCR was recovered from a human donor with chronic lymphocytic leukemia. CDR3 nucleotide sequence: TGTGCCAGCAGTCCGGCTACGAACACTGAAGCTTTCTTT. Translated: CASSPATNTEAFF.